One and the same sample provided the 27 T cell receptor beta chains below, sequenced in a study of cytomegalovirus exposure and HLA in healthy donors. Primers included in the PCR were 60 Vbeta and 13 Jbeta primers. Repertoires were generated with immunoSEQ multiplex PCR, while TCRdb's copy carries only in-frame clones and drops some. The repertoire holds around 150,000 clones, around 77% seen once, with 4.9% in the top ten. The sample comprised PBMCs. These receptors were obtained from a woman in her forties or fifties in good health and CMV-seronegative.

The chain employs TRBV5-4 and TRBJ2-5; 8 bases fit TRBD2. Germline assignment: CDR1 SGHNT and CDR2 YYREEE (reference sequence). The V segment lost 2 bases and the J segment 5 bases; nucleotides outside the gene matches: 5. CDR3 length: 14 amino acids. In DNA, the CDR3 is TGTGCCAGCAGCTTTGGCGGGGGGCGGGAGACCCAGTACTTC. Residues: CASSFGGGRETQYF.

The gene calls are TRBV18 and TRBJ1-4; 9 bases fit TRBD1. The CDR3 is 15 amino acids. Unmatched junction bases numbered 4, after V lost 6 bases and J lost 2 bases. Germline lookup yields CDR1 KGHSH and CDR2 LQKENI. In DNA form, the CDR3 reads TGTGCCAGCTCTCGCGACAGGGGGACTAATGAAAAACTGTTTTTT. This sequence encodes CASSRDRGTNEKLFF.

The chain is built from TRBV2 and TRBJ2-5; 10 nucleotides agree with TRBD1. The V segment lost 6 bases and the J segment 5 bases; nucleotides outside the gene matches: 6. CDR3 length: 14 residues. Germline V CDR1 and CDR2: SNHLY, FYNNEI. The CDR3 loop reads CASSEGTGAETQYF. CDR3 nucleotides: TGTGCCAGCAGCGAGGGGACAGGGGCGGAGACCCAGTACTTC.

This clone appeared a few times. The chain uses TRBV15 and TRBJ1-5, with unresolved D. Trimming pared 5 bases from V and 0 bases from J, leaving 11 bases between. The CDR3 has 15 residues. The germline CDR1 and CDR2 sequences are LNHNV and YYDKDF (reference sequence). In DNA, the CDR3 is TGTGCCACCAGCCCCGTCCTATATAGCAATCAGCCCCAGCATTTT. Translated, it gives CATSPVLYSNQPQHF.

V is TRBV2 and J is TRBJ1-2; TRBD1 matches at 8 bases. Germline-derived CDR1 and CDR2 are SNHLY and FYNNEI. The CDR3 is made up of 13 amino acids. V lost 7 bases to trimming and J lost 5 bases; unmatched junction nucleotides: 6. CDR3 DNA sequence: TGTGCCAGCACGGACAGGGAGCGGTATGGCTACACCTTC. Protein: CASTDRERYGYTF.

The chain links TRBV30 to TRBJ1-4; 7 nucleotides align to TRBD1. Germline trimming cut 3 bases from V and 6 bases from J; bases unmatched to any gene: 10. The germline V gene encodes CDR1 GTSNPN and CDR2 SVGIG (reference sequence). The CDR3 is 15 residues long. CDR3 sequence (DNA): TGTGCCTGGAGCGATACAGGGGTAGGGGATGAAAAACTGTTTTTT. This gives the protein CAWSDTGVGDEKLFF. Full variable domain (rest looked up from reference TRBV30 and TRBJ1-4): SQTIHQWPATLVQPVGSPLSLECTVEGTSNPNLYWYRQAAGRGLQLLFYSVGIGQISSEVPQNLSASRPQDRQFILSSKKLLLSDSGFYLCAWSDTGVGDEKLFFGSGTQLSVL.

The chain joins TRBV5-1 to TRBJ1-4; possible D gene TRBD1, 5 bases. Trimming took 0 bases from V and 4 from J, leaving 16 bases between them. Germline CDR1 SGHRS, CDR2 YFSETQ. CDR3 length: 17 amino acids. As DNA, the CDR3 is TGCGCCAGCAGCTTGGTGGGGGGTGACAGCTTTAATGAAAAACTGTTTTTT. Its translation: CASSLVGGDSFNEKLFF.

In its sample, this clone was seen a few times. This chain links TRBV5-1 with TRBJ2-5; D call uncertain. V was pared by 1 base and J by 5 bases, with 6 bases between. The CDR3 is made up of 12 amino acids. Germline CDR1 reads SGHRS; CDR2 reads YFSETQ. CDR3 amino acids: CASSLSRETQYF. DNA for the CDR3: TGCGCCAGCAGCTTGTCCCGGGAGACCCAGTACTTC. Filled out from reference TRBV5-1 and TRBJ2-5, the complete variable domain reads KAGVTQTPRYLIKTRGQQVTLSCSPISGHRSVSWYQQTPGQGLQFLFEYFSETQRNKGNFPGRFSGRQFSNSRSEMNVSTLELGDSALYLCASSLSRETQYFGPGTRLLVL.

This clone was counted only a few times. The chain recombines TRBV6-5 with TRBJ1-1, with 9 bases matching TRBD1. Looked up from germline, CDR1 is MNHEY and CDR2 is SVGAGI. The length of the CDR3 is 14 residues. J gave up 3 bases and V 2 bases, and 1 base lay outside the gene matches. Here the CDR3 DNA reads TGTGCCAGCAGTTACAGGGACAGGGACACTGAAGCTTTCTTT. As protein: CASSYRDRDTEAFF.

V usage is TRBV28 and J usage is TRBJ1-4; maybe TRBD1 (5 bases). The V end lost 6 bases, the J end lost 0 bases, and 11 bases lay between the germline ends. This CDR3 is built from 15 residues. CDR1 MDHEN and CDR2 SYDVKM come from the germline V gene. The CDR3: CASRDTISTNEKLFF. The CDR3 region has the DNA TGTGCCAGCAGGGACACGATTTCAACTAATGAAAAACTGTTTTTT.

V is TRBV11-2 and J is TRBJ2-5; TRBD2 is a possible D gene (6 bases). Germline assignment: CDR1 SGHAT and CDR2 FQNNGV. V was cut by 5 bases and J by 2 bases, with 12 bases left in between. This CDR3 comprises 14 residues. The CDR3 region has the DNA TGTGCCAGCAGCCGAATGGGACTTCAAGAGACCCAGTACTTC. It encodes CASSRMGLQETQYF.

This clone was recorded once. V usage is TRBV7-2 and J usage is TRBJ1-1; D not resolved. The CDR3 is made up of 13 amino acids. Trimming removed 0 bases from V and 7 bases from J, with 9 bases in between. Germline CDR1 and CDR2: SGHTA and FQGNSA. Here the CDR3 reads CASSLAIAGEAFF. The CDR3 bases are TGTGCCAGCAGCTTAGCTATAGCCGGTGAAGCTTTCTTT.

This clone showed up just a few times. This sequence joins TRBV5-1 and TRBJ2-3; D remains unclear. Deletions cut 2 bases from V and 0 bases from J, with 10 bases between. The CDR3 runs 15 residues. The germline V gene encodes CDR1 SGHRS and CDR2 YFSETQ. The CDR3 loop is CASSFESGSTDTQYF. CDR3 sequence (DNA): TGCGCCAGCAGCTTTGAGAGTGGTAGCACAGATACGCAGTATTTT.

V usage is TRBV5-4 and J usage is TRBJ2-3; a possible D gene is TRBD2 (5 bases). This CDR3 has 16 amino acids. Per germline, CDR1 SGHNT and CDR2 YYREEE (reference sequence). V dropped 0 bases and J dropped 0 bases, with 11 bases sitting between them. The CDR3 nucleotides read TGTGCCAGCAGCTTGGCCCGGGAACGTAGCACAGATACGCAGTATTTT. This encodes CASSLARERSTDTQYF.

This chain connects TRBV25-1 to TRBJ1-5; 7 bases map to TRBD1. CDR1 is MGHDK, CDR2 SYGVNS, per germline. The ends lost 3 bases at V and 4 bases at J; junction bases unmatched: 6. CDR3 length equals 15 residues. The CDR3 loop is CASSEATGQNQPQHF. The DNA of the CDR3 is TGTGCCAGCAGTGAGGCGACAGGGCAGAATCAGCCCCAGCATTTT.

CDR3 loop: CASRSDRVGNQPQHF. In DNA form, the CDR3 reads TGTGCCAGCAGGTCAGACAGGGTGGGCAATCAGCCCCAGCATTTT. The genes are TRBV28 and TRBJ1-5; 7 bases fit TRBD1. The CDR3 totals 15 residues. The germline CDR1 and CDR2 sequences are MDHEN and SYDVKM. Losses at the gene ends were 6 bases for V and 2 bases for J; bases not matched to a gene: 7.

A few counts support this clone. This chain links TRBV2 with TRBJ2-7; 8 bases are a match to TRBD1. Germline trimming cut 6 bases from V and 7 bases from J; bases unmatched to any gene: 8. This CDR3 is 13 amino acids long. Germline V CDR1 and CDR2: SNHLY, FYNNEI. For the CDR3, the DNA is TGTGCCAGCAGGGACAGGGCAACGGGGGAGCAGTACTTC. Encoded protein: CASRDRATGEQYF.

The chain employs TRBV6-1 and TRBJ2-7; weak D call: TRBD2 (6 bases). V lost 3 bases and J 0 bases, leaving 12 bases between the germline ends. The CDR3 loop spans 15 amino acids. Germline V CDR1 and CDR2: MNHNS, SASEGT. CDR3: CASSETGEASYEQYF. Here the CDR3 DNA reads TGTGCCAGCAGTGAGACTGGGGAGGCCTCCTACGAGCAGTACTTC.

This clone has more than one count but fewer than ten. The chain joins TRBV5-1 to TRBJ1-6, with a weak D call TRBD1 (5 bases). Trimming pared 4 bases from V and 3 bases from J, leaving 14 bases between. The CDR3 totals 16 residues. CDR1 SGHRS and CDR2 YFSETQ come from the germline V gene. In DNA, the CDR3 is TGCGCCAGCAGCCCGCGCCAGGGAAGCTATAATTCACCCCTCCACTTT. This sequence encodes CASSPRQGSYNSPLHF.

The rearrangement joins TRBV29-1 to TRBJ2-5, with 9 positions matching TRBD1. The ends lost 7 bases at V and 5 bases at J; junction bases unmatched: 8. CDR3 size: 13 residues. Germline values: CDR1 SQVTM, CDR2 ANQGSEA. The CDR3 DNA reads as TGCAGCGCCATGGGGACAGGGTGGGAGACCCAGTACTTC. This gives the protein CSAMGTGWETQYF.

This clone appeared a single time. V gene TRBV28 combines with J gene TRBJ1-2; 9 bases are shared with TRBD1. The CDR3 sequence is 13 residues long. Per germline, CDR1 MDHEN and CDR2 SYDVKM. The V and J ends lost 7 bases and 7 bases, in that order; junction bases with no gene match: 7. The CDR3 reads CASKEQGAFGYTF. The DNA for the CDR3 is TGTGCCAGCAAAGAACAGGGGGCGTTTGGCTACACCTTC.

This clone was found a few times. CDR3 in amino acids: CASSEAWTDLGTDTQYF. The DNA of the CDR3 is TGTGCCAGCAGTGAAGCCTGGACAGATTTAGGCACAGATACGCAGTATTTT. The J gene is TRBJ2-3, the V gene TRBV6-1; TRBD1 is a possible D gene (6 bases). Trimming left V 0 bases short and J 1 base short, with 14 bases between. Germline CDR1 reads MNHNS; CDR2 reads SASEGT. This CDR3 contains 17 residues.

V usage is TRBV6-6 and J usage is TRBJ1-2; a weak D match, TRBD1 (5 bases). CDR3 length: 15 amino acids. V was trimmed by 2 bases and J by 7 bases, leaving 17 bases between them. The germline CDR1 and CDR2 sequences are MNHNY and SVGAGI (reference sequence). CDR3 bases: TGTGCCAGCAGTTACGGGGGGTCGACCCTGGGTGGCTACACCTTC. Amino acid sequence: CASSYGGSTLGGYTF.

The J gene is TRBJ2-3, the V gene TRBV30; possibly TRBD2 for D (6 bases). Germline CDR1 is GTSNPN and CDR2 is SVGIG (reference sequence). The V end was cut by 3 bases, the J end by 4 bases, with 14 bases between. The CDR3 sequence is 14 residues long. CDR3 sequence reads: CAWSWGVAADTQYF. The CDR3 DNA reads TGTGCCTGGAGCTGGGGGGTAGCTGCAGATACGCAGTATTTT.

The rearrangement links TRBV27 to TRBJ1-6, with 8 bases aligning to TRBD1. CDR3 length: 13 residues. V lost 5 bases, J lost 6 bases, and 0 bases stayed unmatched. The germline V gene has CDR1 MNHEY and CDR2 SMNVEV (reference sequence). Here the CDR3 DNA reads TGTGCCAGCAGTGGACAGGGTAATTCACCCCTCCACTTT. Translating gives CASSGQGNSPLHF.

CDR3 region: CASSNGQAYEQYF. The CDR3 DNA reads as TGTGCCAGCAGCAACGGACAGGCCTACGAGCAGTACTTC. V gene TRBV7-2 combines with J gene TRBJ2-7; 7 nucleotides agree with TRBD1. V was pared by 5 bases and J by 2 bases, with 3 bases of the junction left unmatched. Germline V gene lookup returns CDR1 SGHTA and CDR2 FQGNSA. There are 13 residues in the CDR3.

The chain recombines TRBV27 with TRBJ2-3; 9 positions match TRBD1. The CDR3 covers 16 residues. The germline gives CDR1 MNHEY, CDR2 SMNVEV (reference sequence). The V and J ends lost 5 bases and 1 base, in that order; junction bases with no gene match: 7. The CDR3 region is CASSPGTGSGTDTQYF. The CDR3 nucleotides read TGTGCCAGCAGTCCGGGGACAGGGTCGGGCACAGATACGCAGTATTTT.